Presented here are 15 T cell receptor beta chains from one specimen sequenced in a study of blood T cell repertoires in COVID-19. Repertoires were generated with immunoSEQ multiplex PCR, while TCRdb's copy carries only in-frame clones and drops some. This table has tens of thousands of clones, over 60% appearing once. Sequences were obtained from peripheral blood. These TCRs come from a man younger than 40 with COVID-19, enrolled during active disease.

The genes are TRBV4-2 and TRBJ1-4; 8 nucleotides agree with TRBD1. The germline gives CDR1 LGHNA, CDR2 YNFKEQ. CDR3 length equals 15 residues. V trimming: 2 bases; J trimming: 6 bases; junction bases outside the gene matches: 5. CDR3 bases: TGTGCCAGCAGCCAATATTCAGGGGGCTATGAAAAACTGTTTTTT. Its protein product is CASSQYSGGYEKLFF.

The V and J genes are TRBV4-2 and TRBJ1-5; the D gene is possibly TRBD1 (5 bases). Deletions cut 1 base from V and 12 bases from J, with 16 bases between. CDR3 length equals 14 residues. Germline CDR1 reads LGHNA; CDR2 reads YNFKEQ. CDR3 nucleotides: TGTGCCAGCAGCCAAGGGGGCGCTGAACATCTCCAGCATTTT. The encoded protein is CASSQGGAEHLQHF.

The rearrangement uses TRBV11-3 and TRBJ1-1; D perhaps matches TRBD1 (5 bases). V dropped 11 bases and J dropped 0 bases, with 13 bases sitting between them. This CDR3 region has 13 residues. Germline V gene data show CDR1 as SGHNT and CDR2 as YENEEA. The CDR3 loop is CASGVTMNTEAFF. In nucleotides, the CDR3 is TGTGCCTCGGGGGTTACCATGAACACTGAAGCTTTCTTT.

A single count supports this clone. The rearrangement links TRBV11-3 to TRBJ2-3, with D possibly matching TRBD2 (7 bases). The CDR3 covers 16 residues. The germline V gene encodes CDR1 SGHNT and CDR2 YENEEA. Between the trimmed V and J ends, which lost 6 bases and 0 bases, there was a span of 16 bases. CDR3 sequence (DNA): TGTGCCAGCAGACCTTGGGGGCGGGAGAGCACAGATACGCAGTATTTT. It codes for CASRPWGRESTDTQYF.

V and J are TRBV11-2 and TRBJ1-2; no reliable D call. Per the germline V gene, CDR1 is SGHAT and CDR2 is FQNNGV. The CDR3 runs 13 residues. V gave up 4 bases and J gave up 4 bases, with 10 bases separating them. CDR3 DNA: TGTGCCAGCAGCTCCCAACGACTCTATGGCTACACCTTC. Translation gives CASSSQRLYGYTF.

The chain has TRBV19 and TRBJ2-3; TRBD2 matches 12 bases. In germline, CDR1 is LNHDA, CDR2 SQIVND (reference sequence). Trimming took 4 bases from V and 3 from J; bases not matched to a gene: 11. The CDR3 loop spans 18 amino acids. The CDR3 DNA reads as TGTGCCAGTAGTAGCCCCCGCCTAGCGGGAGGGCCTACAGATACGCAGTATTTT. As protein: CASSSPRLAGGPTDTQYF.

CDR3 bases: TGTGCCAGCTCACCACGGCTAGCGGGAGTCTCGCAGTACTTC. This gives the protein CASSPRLAGVSQYF. The rearrangement links TRBV18 to TRBJ2-7; 10 bases align to TRBD2. This CDR3 comprises 14 residues. Germline values: CDR1 KGHSH, CDR2 LQKENI. The V and J ends lost 1 base and 9 bases, in that order; junction bases with no gene match: 6.

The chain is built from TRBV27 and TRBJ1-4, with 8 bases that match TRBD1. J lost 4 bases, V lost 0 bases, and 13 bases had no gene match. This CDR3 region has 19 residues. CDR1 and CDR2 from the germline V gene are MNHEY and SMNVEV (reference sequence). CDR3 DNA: TGTGCCAGCAGTTTATCTCCCCGACAGGGGAGATCTTATAATGAAAAACTGTTTTTT. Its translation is CASSLSPRQGRSYNEKLFF.

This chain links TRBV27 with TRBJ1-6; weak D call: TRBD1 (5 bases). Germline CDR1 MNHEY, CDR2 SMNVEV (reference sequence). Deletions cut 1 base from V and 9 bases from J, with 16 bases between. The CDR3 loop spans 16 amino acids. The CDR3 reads CASSLFAGGGGSPLHF. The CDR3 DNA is TGTGCCAGCAGTTTATTTGCCGGTGGGGGGGGTTCACCCCTCCACTTT.

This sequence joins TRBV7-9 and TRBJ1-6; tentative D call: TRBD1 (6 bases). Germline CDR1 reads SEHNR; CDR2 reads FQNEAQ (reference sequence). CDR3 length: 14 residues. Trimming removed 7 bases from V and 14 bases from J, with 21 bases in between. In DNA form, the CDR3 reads TGTGCCAGCAACCCAGTTCCTAGGGGGTCAACCCTCCACTTT. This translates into CASNPVPRGSTLHF.

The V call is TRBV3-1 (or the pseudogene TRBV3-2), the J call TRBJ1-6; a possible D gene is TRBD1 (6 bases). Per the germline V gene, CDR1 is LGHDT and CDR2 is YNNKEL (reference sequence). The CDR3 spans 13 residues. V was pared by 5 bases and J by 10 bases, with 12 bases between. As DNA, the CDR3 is TGTGCCAGCAGCTATGGACAGTCCTCACCCCTCCACTTT. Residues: CASSYGQSSPLHF.

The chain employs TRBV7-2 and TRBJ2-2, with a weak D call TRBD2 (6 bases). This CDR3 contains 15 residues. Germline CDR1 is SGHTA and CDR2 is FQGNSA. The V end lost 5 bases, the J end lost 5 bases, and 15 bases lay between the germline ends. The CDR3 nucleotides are TGTGCCAGCAGCCCGGCGGGACTTCATACCGGGGAGCTGTTTTTT. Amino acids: CASSPAGLHTGELFF.

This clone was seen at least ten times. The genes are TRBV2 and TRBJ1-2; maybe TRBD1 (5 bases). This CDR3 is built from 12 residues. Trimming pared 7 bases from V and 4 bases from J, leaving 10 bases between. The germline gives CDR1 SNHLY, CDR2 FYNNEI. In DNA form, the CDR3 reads TGTGCCAGCACGCGGGGACCCTATGGCTACACCTTC. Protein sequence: CASTRGPYGYTF.

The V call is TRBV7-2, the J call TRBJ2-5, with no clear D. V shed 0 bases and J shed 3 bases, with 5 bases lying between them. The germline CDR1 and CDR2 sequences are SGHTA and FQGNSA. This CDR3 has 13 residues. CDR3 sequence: CASSLAREETQYF. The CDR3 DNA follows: TGTGCCAGCAGCTTAGCAAGAGAAGAGACCCAGTACTTC. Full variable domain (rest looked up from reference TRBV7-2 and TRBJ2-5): GAGVSQSPSNKVTEKGKDVELRCDPISGHTALYWYRQSLGQGLEFLIYFQGNSAPDKSGLPSDRFSAERTGGSVSTLTIQRTQQEDSAVYLCASSLAREETQYFGPGTRLLVL.

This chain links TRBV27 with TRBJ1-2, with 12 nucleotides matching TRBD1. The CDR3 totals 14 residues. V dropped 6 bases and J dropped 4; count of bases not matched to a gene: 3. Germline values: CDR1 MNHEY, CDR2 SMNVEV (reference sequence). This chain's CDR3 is CASRGQGAIYGYTF. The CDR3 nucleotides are TGTGCCAGCAGGGGACAGGGGGCGATCTATGGCTACACCTTC.